These T cell receptor beta chains were read from a single sample in a study of shared clonotypes between healthy human individuals. Clones were read by immunoSEQ multiplex PCR, and TCRdb kept only the in-frame ones, dropping some. The sample records hundreds of thousands of clones, around 97% being singletons. The sample was naive CD4+ T cells sorted from blood. Receptor source: a woman under 40 in good health. The CDR3 runs from the conserved cysteine through the conserved F or W.

J: TRBJ1-5; V: TRBV6-6; CDR3: CASTRQGAEPQHF
J: TRBJ2-5; V: TRBV5-1; CDR3: CASSLAQGTIATQYF
J: TRBJ2-2; V: TRBV12-5; CDR3: CASGRQGSTGELFF
J: TRBJ2-3; V: TRBV28; CDR3: CASTLNRRPDTQYF
J: TRBJ2-1; V: TRBV5-4; CDR3: CASSQEGQVNNEQFF
J: TRBJ1-2; V: TRBV28; CDR3: CASGEGQRWGYTF
J: TRBJ2-6; V: TRBV5-4; CDR3: CASSLGGSGANVLTF
J: TRBJ1-6; V: TRBV27; CDR3: CASSSPNGGRDSPLHF
J: TRBJ1-2; V: TRBV28; CDR3: CASSISTGDRGYTF
J: TRBJ1-2; V: TRBV6-5; CDR3: CASSYTGLAYGYTF
J: -; V: TRBV5-8; CDR3: CASSLGDYEQYF
J: TRBJ1-1; V: TRBV9; CDR3: CASSVQAMNTEAFF
J: TRBJ2-5; V: TRBV6-5; CDR3: CASSIKGDETQYF
J: TRBJ1-2; V: TRBV28; CDR3: CASSLTGRPNYGYTF
J: TRBJ2-7; V: TRBV7-9; CDR3: CASSLVDSPREQYF
J: TRBJ1-1; V: TRBV6-5; CDR3: CASSYDGHTEAFF
J: TRBJ2-1; V: TRBV2; CDR3: CASRSIGEQFF
J: TRBJ2-2; V: TRBV11-2; CDR3: CASSLGYASGSRTGELFF
J: TRBJ1-4; V: TRBV27; CDR3: CASAIKTGSHRWDNEKLFF
J: TRBJ2-1; V: TRBV27; CDR3: CASSPRGTGSNEQFF
J: TRBJ1-1; V: TRBV6-5; CDR3: CASSGDSGTEAFF
J: TRBJ1-2; V: TRBV15; CDR3: CATSRGRELYGYTF
J: TRBJ2-1; V: TRBV11-3; CDR3: CASSFVRGGQDSYNEQFF